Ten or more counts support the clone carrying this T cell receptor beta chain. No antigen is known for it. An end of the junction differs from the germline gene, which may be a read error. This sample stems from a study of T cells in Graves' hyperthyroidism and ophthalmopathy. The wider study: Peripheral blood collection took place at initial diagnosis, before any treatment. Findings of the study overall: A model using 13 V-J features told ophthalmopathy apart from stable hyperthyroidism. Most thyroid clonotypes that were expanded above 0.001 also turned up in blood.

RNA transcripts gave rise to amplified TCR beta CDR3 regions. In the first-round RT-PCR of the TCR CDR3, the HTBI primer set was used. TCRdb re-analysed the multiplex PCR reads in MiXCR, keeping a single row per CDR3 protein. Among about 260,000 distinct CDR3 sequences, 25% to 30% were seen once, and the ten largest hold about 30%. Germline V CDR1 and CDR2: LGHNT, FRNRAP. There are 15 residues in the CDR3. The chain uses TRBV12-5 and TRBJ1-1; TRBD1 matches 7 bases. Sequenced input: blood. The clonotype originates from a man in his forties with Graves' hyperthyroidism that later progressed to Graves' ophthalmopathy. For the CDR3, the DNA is TGTGCTAGTGGCTTGGGGGCAGGGGGGAGCACTGAAGCTTTCTTT. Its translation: CASGLGAGGSTEAFF.